These T cell receptor beta chains were read from a single sample in a study of cytomegalovirus exposure and HLA in healthy donors. Clones were sequenced by immunoSEQ multiplex PCR, and TCRdb holds only the in-frame ones, with some missing. This sample has some 120,000 clones, with more than 60% found just once. Sequenced input: PBMCs. These TCRs come from a man aged 30 to 39 in good health and CMV-seronegative. CDR3s include the opening cysteine and the closing phenylalanine or tryptophan. Each record gives: J gene, D gene, clone size, V gene, CDR3 DNA, CDR3 protein. D genes are given only for firm matches. Clone size is given for some rows only: seen once, a few or many times, or a class if the clone is expanded.

TRBJ1-5,TRBD1,.,TRBV18,TGTGCCAGCTCACCGGTTTCAGGGGGCGGGCAGCCCCAGCATTTT,CASSPVSGGGQPQHF
TRBJ2-5,.,.,TRBV2,TGTGCCAGCAGTCCTCCGGAGACCCAGTACTTC,CASSPPETQYF
TRBJ1-2,.,few,TRBV19,TGTGCCAGTAGTATGACAGATACTAACTATGGCTACACCTTC,CASSMTDTNYGYTF
TRBJ2-5,.,.,TRBV19,TGTGCCAGTAGTATAAGCGCAGGGCAAGAGACCCAGTACTTC,CASSISAGQETQYF
TRBJ1-1,.,once,TRBV30,TGTGCCTGGACACCGAGTTGGTCGCTCGTGCAACCTGAAGCTTTCTTT,CAWTPSWSLVQPEAFF
TRBJ2-1,.,few,TRBV5-1,TGCGCCAGCAGCCCGGGGGTAGGGATTAATGAGCAGTTCTTC,CASSPGVGINEQFF
TRBJ1-2,TRBD1,.,TRBV7-2,TGTGCCAGCAGCTTAGTCGGGACAGGGGCGCTCTATGGCTACACCTTC,CASSLVGTGALYGYTF
TRBJ2-3,.,.,TRBV19,TGTGCCAGTAGTAAAACGGGGAATCCCCATACGCAGTATTTT,CASSKTGNPHTQYF
TRBJ1-5,TRBD1,.,TRBV19,TGTGCCAGTAGTGTCAGGACAGGGGAGGGGAGCAATCAGCCCCAGCATTTT,CASSVRTGEGSNQPQHF
TRBJ1-5,.,.,TRBV6-6,TGTGCCAGCAGGCCCGGGTACGATCAGCCCCAGCATTTT,CASRPGYDQPQHF
TRBJ1-2,.,.,TRBV6-6,TGTGCCAGCAGTTACTACAGGGTCGGTGGCTACACCTTC,CASSYYRVGGYTF
TRBJ2-3,.,.,TRBV11-2,TGTGCCAGCAGCCCCCGAACCGGGATGAGCACAGATACGCAGTATTTT,CASSPRTGMSTDTQYF
TRBJ2-7,TRBD2,few,TRBV5-6,TGTGCCAGCAGCCTTGGGTCGGGGGGCTACGAGCAGTACTTC,CASSLGSGGYEQYF
TRBJ2-2,.,.,TRBV2,TGTGCCATCTATGCGGTGAGGGAGGACACCGGGGAGCTGTTTTTT,CAIYAVREDTGELFF
TRBJ2-7,TRBD2,once,TRBV15,TGTGCCACCAGCAGAGATCTGTCGCGGGAGGGCTCCTACGAGCAGTACTTC,CATSRDLSREGSYEQYF
TRBJ1-1,.,.,TRBV5-1,TGCGCCAGCAGCTTGGAGTCGGTGAACACTGAAGCTTTCTTT,CASSLESVNTEAFF
TRBJ2-1,.,.,TRBV6-5,TGTGCCAGCAGTTACGATACGGTCAATGAGCAGTTCTTC,CASSYDTVNEQFF
TRBJ2-3,TRBD2,.,TRBV7-6,TGTGCCAGCAGCCCCCGAGGGACTAGCGGGAGCACAGATACGCAGTATTTT,CASSPRGTSGSTDTQYF
TRBJ1-2,.,.,TRBV29-1,TGCAGCGTAATGGGGCTGCCCGACCGTGGCTACACCTTC,CSVMGLPDRGYTF
TRBJ2-1,TRBD2,few,TRBV6-5,TGTGCCAGCAGTTACTCCAGGACTAGGACGGGGAATGAGCAGTTCTTC,CASSYSRTRTGNEQFF
TRBJ1-4,TRBD1,.,TRBV7-6,TGTGCCAGCAGCTTAGGATCGGGGACAGGGAGCGAAAAACTGTTTTTT,CASSLGSGTGSEKLFF
TRBJ1-1,.,.,TRBV11-3,TGTGCCAGCAGCTTGGGGAATCCGGGACTGCGGGTCACTGAAGCTTTCTTT,CASSLGNPGLRVTEAFF
TRBJ1-1,.,.,TRBV28,TGTGCCAGCAAAACCGGTCTCGAACGGGCTTTCTTT,CASKTGLERAFF
TRBJ1-2,.,few,TRBV4-3,TGCGCCAGCAGCCAACCCGGAGGGGGGGGGTCGGTCTATGGCTACACCTTC,CASSQPGGGGSVYGYTF
TRBJ2-7,.,.,TRBV5-1,TGCGCCAGCAGCTTGGGGGATTTCGGGACTCGATCCTACGAGCAGTACTTC,CASSLGDFGTRSYEQYF
TRBJ1-5,.,.,TRBV6-4,TGTGCCAGCAGTAGGGGAAGGAATCAGCCCCAGCATTTT,CASSRGRNQPQHF
TRBJ2-2,.,.,TRBV6-1,TGTGCCAGCAGTGATAGGCGGCAGACGAACACCGGGGAGCTGTTTTTT,CASSDRRQTNTGELFF
TRBJ1-5,TRBD1,.,TRBV28,TGTGCCAGCAGCCCCTGGACAGGGTCTCAGCCCCAGCATTTT,CASSPWTGSQPQHF
TRBJ1-5,.,.,TRBV15,TGTGCCACCAGCAGAGTTGGTGACAGGAACAATCAGCCCCAGCATTTT,CATSRVGDRNNQPQHF
TRBJ2-7,.,.,TRBV4-2,TGTGCCAGCAGCCACGGCCTTGGCGGGGGCCCCTCCTACGAGCAGTACTTC,CASSHGLGGGPSYEQYF
TRBJ2-2,.,.,TRBV29-1,TGCAGCGTTAGGGGCGAACCCGGGGAGCTGTTTTTT,CSVRGEPGELFF
TRBJ1-1,.,.,TRBV6-1,TGTGCCATCGGCGGGAGGGCGAACACTGAAGCTTTCTTT,CAIGGRANTEAFF
TRBJ1-1,.,.,TRBV5-1,TGCGCCAGCAGTAGTGGATTTTCAGGGGTGAACACTGAGGCTTTCTTT,CASSSGFSGVNTEAFF
TRBJ2-7,.,once,TRBV18,TGTGCCAGCTCACGACTCCAGGAGGGCTACGAGCAGTACTTC,CASSRLQEGYEQYF
TRBJ1-1,.,.,TRBV7-2,TGTGCCAGCAGCTTAGCGGCGCAGGGTATAACTGAAGCTTTCTTT,CASSLAAQGITEAFF
TRBJ2-7,.,.,TRBV7-9,TGTGCTAGCAGCTTGCCCCGGGGTAGCGCGGCCGAGCAGTACTTC,CASSLPRGSAAEQYF